Following are 13 T cell receptor beta chains from one sample sequenced in a study of brain T cells in children with intractable seizures. Libraries were prepared by immunoSEQ multiplex PCR; TCRdb keeps only in-frame clonotypes and omits some of them. The table shows about 340,000 clones, with roughly 92% occurring only once. The time point here: blood from clinic visit 5 months post-surgery; TSC patient then seizure free. Here the sequenced sample was peripheral blood, taken roughly 5 months after surgery. Receptors were obtained from a boy in the first two years of life with tuberous sclerosis and intractable seizures.

This clone appeared once. The V and J genes are TRBV2 and TRBJ1-3; D unresolved. V shed 11 bases and J shed 0 bases, with 17 bases lying between them. The CDR3 extends over 15 amino acids. Per the germline V gene, CDR1 is SNHLY and CDR2 is FYNNEI. CDR3 bases: TGTGCCCCAACTGGAATGAGGGTCTCTGGAAACACCATATATTTT. Amino acids: CAPTGMRVSGNTIYF.

This clone was seen a single time. The V gene is TRBV5-1, the J gene TRBJ1-2; D is uncertain. With 4 bases removed from V and 4 bases from J, the gap between germline ends came to 11 bases. CDR1 is SGHRS and CDR2 is YFSETQ in the germline V gene. This CDR3 region has 13 residues. CDR3 DNA: TGCGCCAGCAGCGGGGAGGTGGGCTATGGCTACACCTTC. Protein product: CASSGEVGYGYTF.

The chain recombines TRBV27 with TRBJ1-5; no reliable D call. From germline, CDR1 is MNHEY and CDR2 SMNVEV (reference sequence). The CDR3 runs 16 residues. V was cut by 4 bases and J by 1 base, with 14 bases left in between. The DNA of the CDR3 is TGTGCCAGCAGTTGGGGTGGGCCCTTGAGCAATCAGCCCCAGCATTTT. Residues: CASSWGGPLSNQPQHF.

The CDR3 sequence: CASSDPGDICSGNTIYF. As DNA, the CDR3 is TGTGCCAGCAGTGACCCAGGTGACATTTGTTCTGGAAACACCATATATTTT. This chain uses TRBV6-4 with TRBJ1-3; D unclear. The CDR3 is 17 amino acids. Trimming shortened V by 2 bases and J by 1 base, and 15 bases separated the two germline ends. Germline assignment: CDR1 MRHNA and CDR2 SNTAGT.

The CDR3 protein is CASSKDGCQETQYF. In DNA form, the CDR3 reads TGTGCCAGCAGCAAAGACGGATGCCAAGAGACCCAGTACTTC. The J gene is TRBJ2-5, the V gene TRBV21-1. TRBV21-1 is flagged as a pseudogene. The CDR3 loop spans 14 amino acids.

This clone was observed once. The gene calls are TRBV2 and TRBJ1-2, with 7 bases fitting TRBD1. The V and J ends lost 8 bases and 3 bases, in that order; junction bases with no gene match: 6. The CDR3 length is 13 residues. Germline CDR1 reads SNHLY; CDR2 reads FYNNEI. The CDR3 is CASVTGVYYGYTF. The CDR3 DNA reads as TGTGCCAGCGTAACAGGGGTATACTATGGCTACACCTTC. Drawing the rest from reference TRBV2 and TRBJ1-2, the complete variable domain is EPEVTQTPSHQVTQMGQEVILRCVPISNHLYFYWYRQILGQKVEFLVSFYNNEISEKSEIFDDQFSVERPDGSNFTLKIRSTKLEDSAMYFCASVTGVYYGYTFGSGTRLTVV.

The chain links TRBV7-2 to TRBJ1-6; 9 bases map to TRBD1. The V gene's germline CDR1 is SGHTA and CDR2 FQGNSA. The CDR3 sequence is 15 residues long. Germline trimming cut 1 base from V and 9 bases from J; bases unmatched to any gene: 4. The CDR3 sequence: CASSLVQGAGSPLHF. DNA of the CDR3: TGTGCCAGCAGCTTAGTACAGGGGGCCGGTTCACCCCTCCACTTT.

The chain is built from TRBV12-5 and TRBJ2-3, with TRBD1 matching over 7 bases. Germline loops: CDR1 LGHNT, CDR2 FRNRAP. The CDR3 covers 14 residues. Losses at the gene ends were 4 bases for V and 1 base for J; bases not matched to a gene: 2. The CDR3: CASGSGQGTDTQYF. The CDR3 DNA follows: TGTGCTAGTGGTTCCGGACAGGGCACAGATACGCAGTATTTT.

The rearrangement uses TRBV19 and TRBJ2-2, with D possibly TRBD2 on 6 matching bases. CDR1 LNHDA and CDR2 SQIVND come from the germline V gene (reference sequence). The CDR3 contains 17 residues. Trimming shortened V by 5 bases and J by 2 bases, and 18 bases separated the two germline ends. The CDR3 is CASSARAGLINTGELFF. For the CDR3, the DNA is TGTGCCAGTAGTGCCAGGGCGGGACTCATAAACACCGGGGAGCTGTTTTTT.

CDR3 bases: TGTGCCAGCAGCCAAGACAGGATTGTAACTGAAGCTTTCTTT. Translating gives CASSQDRIVTEAFF. V and J are TRBV3-1 (or the pseudogene TRBV3-2) and TRBJ1-1, with D uncertain. Germline values: CDR1 LGHDT, CDR2 YNNKEL (reference sequence). The CDR3 loop spans 14 amino acids. Between the trimmed V and J ends, which lost 0 bases and 5 bases, there was a span of 10 bases.

This chain uses TRBV4-1 with TRBJ1-5; no clear D. The V end was cut by 2 bases, the J end by 6 bases, with 8 bases between. Germline CDR1 MGHRA, CDR2 YSYEKL. The CDR3 consists of 13 residues. The CDR3 DNA is TGCGCCAGCAGCCAACTCCCAGGTCAGCCCCAGCATTTT. Protein: CASSQLPGQPQHF.

This chain links TRBV7-9 with TRBJ2-5; 7 nucleotides match TRBD1. The CDR3 has 13 residues. The V gene end was trimmed by 7 bases and the J gene end by 5 bases; junction bases not matched to a gene: 7. Germline loops: CDR1 SEHNR, CDR2 FQNEAQ (reference sequence). The CDR3 reads CASTDRLAETQYF. The CDR3 bases are TGTGCCAGCACGGACAGGTTGGCGGAGACCCAGTACTTC.

The chain combines TRBV6-6 with TRBJ2-7; D is perhaps TRBD2 (5 bases). Germline V gives CDR1 MNHNY, CDR2 SVGAGI (reference sequence). The ends were cut back, 0 bases at V and 4 bases at J, with 13 bases in the middle. This CDR3 has 15 amino acids. The CDR3 region is CASSYSDPSGYEQYF. CDR3 DNA: TGTGCCAGCAGTTACTCCGACCCCTCGGGATACGAGCAGTACTTC.